A selection of T cell receptor beta chains follows, all from one sample in a study of post-analysis software for immune sequencing data. Via MiXCR, TCRdb re-called the PCR reads, giving one row per CDR3 protein. The sample consists of under 900,000 distinct CDR3 sequences, approximately 50% of them appearing once. The sequenced sample was blood. These TCRs come from a girl between 5 and 17 years old with multiple sclerosis. CDR3s include the opening cysteine and the closing phenylalanine or tryptophan. A D gene is named only where the DNA matches it firmly. For some rows the clone size is stated as once, few or many, or as a class when expanded; others skip it.

v_call: TRBV27
j_call: TRBJ2-1
clone_size: -
d_call: -
cdr3_aa: CASSTHRGIGGSEQFF
cdr3_nt: TGTGCCAGCAGTACTCATAGGGGTATAGGAGGCTCGGAGCAGTTCTTC

v_call: TRBV20-1
j_call: TRBJ2-5
clone_size: -
d_call: -
cdr3_aa: CSARQDYEETQYF
cdr3_nt: TGCAGTGCTAGGCAGGATTACGAAGAGACTCAGTACTTC

v_call: TRBV10-3
j_call: TRBJ2-7
clone_size: few
d_call: TRBD1
cdr3_aa: CAISAGTGAYEQYF
cdr3_nt: TGTGCCATCAGTGCAGGGACAGGGGCCTACGAGCAGTACTTC

v_call: TRBV6-1
j_call: TRBJ2-1
clone_size: -
d_call: -
cdr3_aa: CASRLQLSSYNEQFF
cdr3_nt: TGTGCCAGCAGGCTACAGCTTAGCTCCTACAATGAGCAGTTCTTC

v_call: TRBV2
j_call: TRBJ2-2
clone_size: -
d_call: TRBD2
cdr3_aa: CASSGTSGIAGELFF
cdr3_nt: TGTGCCAGCAGTGGGACTAGCGGGATTGCCGGGGAGCTGTTTTTT

v_call: TRBV20-1
j_call: TRBJ2-5
clone_size: few
d_call: -
cdr3_aa: CSARDPALGGGPQTQYF
cdr3_nt: TGCAGTGCTAGAGATCCTGCCTTGGGGGGGGGGCCTCAGACCCAGTACTTC

v_call: TRBV30
j_call: TRBJ2-1
clone_size: few
d_call: -
cdr3_aa: CAWSDPSKQFF
cdr3_nt: TGTGCCTGGAGTGATCCGAGCAAGCAGTTCTTC

v_call: TRBV12-3/TRBV12-4
j_call: TRBJ2-7
clone_size: -
d_call: TRBD1
cdr3_aa: CASSRRQGLAYEQYF
cdr3_nt: TGTGCCAGCAGTCGGCGACAGGGTTTGGCGTACGAGCAGTACTTC

v_call: TRBV12-3/TRBV12-4
j_call: TRBJ1-2
clone_size: few
d_call: TRBD1
cdr3_aa: CASSLATDRGRYGYTF
cdr3_nt: TGTGCCAGCAGTTTAGCGACTGACAGGGGCCGCTATGGCTACACCTTC

v_call: TRBV6-5
j_call: TRBJ2-3
clone_size: -
d_call: TRBD1
cdr3_aa: CASSYSSRQGTDTQYF
cdr3_nt: TGTGCCAGCAGTTACTCGAGCCGACAGGGGACAGATACGCAGTATTTT

v_call: TRBV5-1
j_call: TRBJ2-3
clone_size: -
d_call: -
cdr3_aa: CASSLVPGEDTQYF
cdr3_nt: TGCGCCAGCAGCTTGGTCCCCGGGGAGGATACGCAGTATTTT

v_call: TRBV5-1
j_call: TRBJ2-3
clone_size: -
d_call: TRBD2
cdr3_aa: CASTPGAGGTDTQYF
cdr3_nt: TGCGCCAGCACCCCGGGAGCGGGGGGGACAGATACGCAGTATTTT

v_call: TRBV5-1
j_call: TRBJ2-7
clone_size: -
d_call: TRBD2
cdr3_aa: CASSFMGLGAYEQYF
cdr3_nt: TGCGCCAGCAGCTTCATGGGACTAGGGGCCTACGAGCAGTACTTC

v_call: TRBV20-1
j_call: TRBJ2-1
clone_size: -
d_call: TRBD1
cdr3_aa: CSARTGTGGVWQFF
cdr3_nt: TGCAGTGCAAGAACCGGGACAGGGGGAGTTTGGCAGTTCTTC

v_call: TRBV7-8
j_call: TRBJ1-5
clone_size: few
d_call: -
cdr3_aa: CASSLVGSSGLGNQPQHF
cdr3_nt: TGTGCCAGCAGCTTAGTGGGCAGTTCGGGGTTGGGCAATCAGCCCCAGCATTTT

v_call: TRBV12-3/TRBV12-4
j_call: TRBJ2-4
clone_size: few
d_call: TRBD1
cdr3_aa: CASSPRDSKNIQYF
cdr3_nt: TGTGCCAGCAGTCCCCGGGACAGTAAAAACATTCAGTACTTC

v_call: TRBV6-1
j_call: TRBJ1-2
clone_size: few
d_call: -
cdr3_aa: CASKQPSLRASYTF
cdr3_nt: TGTGCCAGCAAACAGCCCTCCCTAAGGGCTAGCTACACCTTC

v_call: TRBV6-1
j_call: TRBJ2-4
clone_size: few
d_call: TRBD1
cdr3_aa: CATSRGSVSGAKNIQYF
cdr3_nt: TGTGCCACCTCCAGGGGGTCAGTTAGTGGGGCCAAAAACATTCAGTACTTC

v_call: TRBV5-5
j_call: TRBJ2-3
clone_size: -
d_call: -
cdr3_aa: CASSLGIGGDTQYF
cdr3_nt: TGTGCCAGCAGCTTGGGGATAGGGGGGGATACGCAGTATTTT

v_call: TRBV11-2
j_call: TRBJ1-2
clone_size: -
d_call: -
cdr3_aa: CASSLPVGGYGYTF
cdr3_nt: TGTGCCAGCAGCTTACCTGTGGGCGGCTATGGCTACACCTTC

v_call: TRBV20-1
j_call: TRBJ2-3
clone_size: -
d_call: TRBD2
cdr3_aa: CSAIPAGGDTQYF
cdr3_nt: TGCAGTGCTATCCCAGCGGGAGGAGATACGCAGTATTTT

v_call: TRBV20-1
j_call: TRBJ1-2
clone_size: -
d_call: -
cdr3_aa: CSPHGPDNYGYTF
cdr3_nt: TGCAGCCCTCACGGGCCTGATAACTATGGCTACACCTTC

v_call: TRBV6-5
j_call: TRBJ2-3
clone_size: -
d_call: -
cdr3_aa: CASSYSADTDTQYF
cdr3_nt: TGTGCCAGCAGTTACTCGGCTGACACAGATACGCAGTATTTT

v_call: TRBV27
j_call: TRBJ1-2
clone_size: -
d_call: -
cdr3_aa: CASSQPSGGYYGYTF
cdr3_nt: TGTGCCAGCAGTCAACCCTCAGGAGGGTACTATGGCTACACCTTC

v_call: TRBV20-1
j_call: TRBJ2-4
clone_size: -
d_call: -
cdr3_aa: CSARVGRIQYF
cdr3_nt: TGCAGTGCTAGGGTTGGGAGAATTCAGTACTTC

v_call: TRBV20-1
j_call: TRBJ2-7
clone_size: -
d_call: -
cdr3_aa: CSARDKDHVLAPSRYEQYF
cdr3_nt: TGCAGTGCTAGAGATAAGGACCATGTTCTTGCACCATCCCGGTACGAGCAGTACTTC

v_call: TRBV29-1
j_call: TRBJ1-1
clone_size: -
d_call: -
cdr3_aa: CSVGHRIGATQAFF
cdr3_nt: TGCAGCGTTGGCCACAGAATCGGCGCCACCCAAGCTTTCTTT

v_call: TRBV20-1
j_call: TRBJ1-2
clone_size: -
d_call: -
cdr3_aa: CSARGSRAVANYGYTF
cdr3_nt: TGCAGTGCTAGAGGGTCTCGAGCGGTAGCTAACTATGGCTACACCTTC

v_call: TRBV4-1
j_call: TRBJ1-1
clone_size: -
d_call: -
cdr3_aa: CASSGRTVNTEAFF
cdr3_nt: TGCGCCAGCAGCGGACGGACGGTGAACACTGAAGCTTTCTTT

v_call: TRBV7-9
j_call: TRBJ1-1
clone_size: -
d_call: -
cdr3_aa: CASSLRGTQGMNTEAFF
cdr3_nt: TGTGCCAGCAGCTTACGGGGAACACAGGGAATGAACACTGAAGCTTTCTTT

v_call: TRBV5-1
j_call: TRBJ2-6
clone_size: -
d_call: -
cdr3_aa: CASSFRQTSGANVLTF
cdr3_nt: TGCGCCAGCAGCTTTCGCCAGACCTCTGGGGCCAACGTCCTGACTTTC

v_call: TRBV9
j_call: TRBJ2-5
clone_size: few
d_call: -
cdr3_aa: CASSVAPPGGGKETQYF
cdr3_nt: TGTGCCAGCAGCGTAGCCCCCCCGGGGGGCGGTAAAGAGACCCAGTACTTC

v_call: TRBV7-9
j_call: TRBJ2-4
clone_size: -
d_call: TRBD2
cdr3_aa: CASSIAGQAKNIQYF
cdr3_nt: TGTGCCAGCAGCATAGCGGGACAAGCCAAAAACATTCAGTACTTC